A selection of T cell receptor beta chains follows, all from one sample in a study of blood T cell repertoires in COVID-19. Clones were read by immunoSEQ multiplex PCR, and TCRdb kept only the in-frame ones, dropping some. The data contain under 110,000 clones, over 65% of them singletons. The sample was peripheral blood. Receptors were obtained from an elderly man with COVID-19, enrolled during active disease. Each CDR3 is given with its conserved first and last residue. The order of the fields is J gene, clone size, V gene, D gene, CDR3 DNA, CDR3 protein. The D gene is left open where the match is weak. Only some rows state a clone size, as once, few, many or a class for expanded clones.

j_gene: TRBJ2-6; abundance: .; v_gene: TRBV18; d_gene: .; CDR3nt: TGTGCCAGCTCACCTGGCGGGGCCAACGTCCTGACTTTC; CDR3aa: CASSPGGANVLTF
j_gene: TRBJ2-5; abundance: .; v_gene: TRBV24-1; d_gene: TRBD1; CDR3nt: TGTGCCACCAGCCCGGGACAGCGAGAGACCCAGTACTTC; CDR3aa: CATSPGQRETQYF
j_gene: TRBJ2-7; abundance: .; v_gene: TRBV7-9; d_gene: TRBD1; CDR3nt: TGTGCCAGCAGCTTACAGGGGGCGTACGAGCAGTACTTC; CDR3aa: CASSLQGAYEQYF
j_gene: TRBJ2-5; abundance: .; v_gene: TRBV14; d_gene: .; CDR3nt: TGTGCCAGCAGCCAAGCGGAGAAGGCGACCCAGTACTTC; CDR3aa: CASSQAEKATQYF
j_gene: TRBJ2-5; abundance: .; v_gene: TRBV4-1; d_gene: TRBD1; CDR3nt: TGCGCCAGCAGCCAGAGACAGGGCGGAGAGACCCAGTACTTC; CDR3aa: CASSQRQGGETQYF
j_gene: TRBJ2-2; abundance: .; v_gene: TRBV27; d_gene: TRBD2; CDR3nt: TGTGCCAGCGGGCTTTATAGCGGGATAGGAACCGGGGAGCTGTTTTTT; CDR3aa: CASGLYSGIGTGELFF
j_gene: TRBJ1-5; abundance: .; v_gene: TRBV5-1; d_gene: .; CDR3nt: TGCGCCAGCAGCTTAACACCCGGGGAGGGACCGGTGGCCCAGCATTTT; CDR3aa: CASSLTPGEGPVAQHF
j_gene: TRBJ2-5; abundance: .; v_gene: TRBV7-6; d_gene: TRBD2; CDR3nt: TGTGCCAGCAGCCCATCGCCGGGGACTAGCGGGGGAAAGACCCAGTACTTC; CDR3aa: CASSPSPGTSGGKTQYF
j_gene: TRBJ2-7; abundance: many; v_gene: TRBV5-4; d_gene: TRBD2; CDR3nt: TGTGCCAGCAGCTTGGTGGCTAGCGGGAACTCCTACGAGCAGTACTTC; CDR3aa: CASSLVASGNSYEQYF
j_gene: TRBJ2-3; abundance: .; v_gene: TRBV3-1/TRBV3-2; d_gene: TRBD2; CDR3nt: TGTGCCAGCAGCCCCGTCTTTAGCGGGAGAACCGGAGATACGCAGTATTTT; CDR3aa: CASSPVFSGRTGDTQYF
j_gene: TRBJ1-1; abundance: .; v_gene: TRBV7-2; d_gene: .; CDR3nt: TGTGCCAGCAGCTTAGTAGGGGCAGGGGTCACTGAAGCTTTCTTT; CDR3aa: CASSLVGAGVTEAFF
j_gene: TRBJ2-7; abundance: .; v_gene: TRBV10-2; d_gene: .; CDR3nt: TGCGCCAGCAGTATGGCAGGGAACTCCTACGAGCAGTACTTC; CDR3aa: CASSMAGNSYEQYF
j_gene: TRBJ1-1; abundance: .; v_gene: TRBV27; d_gene: .; CDR3nt: TGTGCCACCCAAGAGAGGCGGAACACTGAAGCTTTCTTT; CDR3aa: CATQERRNTEAFF
j_gene: TRBJ2-1; abundance: .; v_gene: TRBV2; d_gene: .; CDR3nt: TGTGCCAGCAGTGAAGGATACGGAGCGGCCGCGTTCTTC; CDR3aa: CASSEGYGAAAFF
j_gene: TRBJ1-2; abundance: .; v_gene: TRBV6-1; d_gene: .; CDR3nt: TGTGCCAGCAGTGAGCCGACACCGGCTAACTATGGCTACACCTTC; CDR3aa: CASSEPTPANYGYTF
j_gene: TRBJ2-1; abundance: .; v_gene: TRBV19; d_gene: TRBD1; CDR3nt: TGTGCCAGTAGTATTGGGGACAGGTATTACAATGAGCAGTTCTTC; CDR3aa: CASSIGDRYYNEQFF
j_gene: TRBJ2-5; abundance: .; v_gene: TRBV7-2; d_gene: .; CDR3nt: TGTGCCAGCAGCTTACGAGAGCGGAGTTCGGAGACCCAGTACTTC; CDR3aa: CASSLRERSSETQYF